This T cell receptor beta chain came from a study of blood T cell repertoires in COVID-19. Study-wide background: Some COVID-19 samples were acute and others convalescent; all came from the United States, Italy and Spain. From T cells, B-cell-depleted T cells, or PBMCs came the material, which was cDNA or gDNA.

Original handling: Reference gene primer amplification gave estimated nucleated cell counts. Sequenced by immunoSEQ multiplex PCR; TCRdb stores in-frame clones only, minus some. The DNA gave D and trimming, while V, J and clone size come from that table. This sample carries about 120,000 clones, approximately 82% of them seen once, and the ten largest clones take roughly 7.1%. V was pared by 3 bases and J by 2 bases, with 3 bases of the junction left unmatched. Germline CDR1 SGDLS, CDR2 YYNGEE. This CDR3 spans 15 amino acids. The TCR originated in a man between 70 and 80 years old with active or convalescent COVID-19. Sequencing was carried out using peripheral blood. The rearrangement links TRBV9 to TRBJ1-2; TRBD1 aligns across 11 bases. CDR3 nucleotide sequence: TGTGCCAGCAGCGCTGGGGACAGGGGGAACTATGGCTACACCTTC. This gives the protein CASSAGDRGNYGYTF.